This T cell receptor (beta chain) was sequenced during a study of T cell repertoires in cytomegalovirus infection. Study observations and caveats: Dominating the ex vivo response were TCR beta clonotypes that were CMV-specific and HLA-C-restricted.

TCRdb itself ran the reads through MiXCR, one entry per CDR3 protein. Among around 260,000 distinct CDR3 sequences listed, around 8.7% were seen once. J lost 2 bases, V lost 5 bases, and 7 bases had no gene match. Germline lookup yields CDR1 SEHNR and CDR2 FQNEAQ (reference sequence). The CDR3 length is 16 residues. This clonotype was detected only once. Its antigen is currently unknown. This clonotype was obtained from a human donor in good health (CMV status not recorded). Some clones in this sample may be carry-over from other donors' samples. The J gene is TRBJ2-3, the V gene TRBV7-9; 10 bases match TRBD2. The sequencing input was PBMCs. Here the CDR3 reads CASSTWTSGSTDTQYF. The CDR3 region has the DNA TGTGCCAGCAGCACCTGGACTAGCGGCTCCACAGATACGCAGTATTTT.